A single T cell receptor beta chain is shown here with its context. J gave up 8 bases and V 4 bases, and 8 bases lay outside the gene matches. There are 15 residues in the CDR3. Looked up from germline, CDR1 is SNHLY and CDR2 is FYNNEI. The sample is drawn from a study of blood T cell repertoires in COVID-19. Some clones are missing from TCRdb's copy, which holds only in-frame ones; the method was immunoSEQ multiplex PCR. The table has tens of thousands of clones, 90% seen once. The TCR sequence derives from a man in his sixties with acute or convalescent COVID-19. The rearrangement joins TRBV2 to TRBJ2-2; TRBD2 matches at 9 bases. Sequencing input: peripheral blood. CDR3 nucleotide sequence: TGTGCCAGCAGTGTAACTAGCGGGCGCGGGGGGGAGCTGTTTTTT. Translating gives CASSVTSGRGGELFF.